The rows below give T cell receptor beta chains drawn from one sample of a study of T-cell memory formation after mild COVID-19. TCRdb passed the 5' RACE reads through MiXCR, listing each CDR3 protein once. Among some 200,000 distinct CDR3 sequences listed, approximately 10% were seen once. The specimen was PBMCs or a T cell subset sorted from them (not recorded which). The receptors were sampled from a man younger than 35 who had mild COVID-19 (a few samples of this study predate the infection). Cell type and time point are not known. CDR3s include the opening cysteine and the closing phenylalanine or tryptophan. D genes are given only for firm matches. Clone size, where shown, is once, few, many, or a class for clones that have expanded.

len	j_gene	d_gene	v_gene	abundance	CDR3nt	CDR3aa
16	TRBJ2-5	-	TRBV14	many	TGTGCCAGCAGCCCTGGGGTTTCGTCGGATGAAGAGACCCAGTACTTC	CASSPGVSSDEETQYF
15	TRBJ1-4	-	TRBV5-1	few	TGCGCCAGCAGACCTTACAGCGCAACTAATGAAAAACTGTTTTTT	CASRPYSATNEKLFF
16	TRBJ2-1	-	TRBV6-2/TRBV6-3	few	TGTGCCAGCACCCCTATTGACCGGAGCTCCTACAATGAGCAGTTCTTC	CASTPIDRSSYNEQFF
8	TRBJ1-1	-	TRBV29-1	few	TGCAGCGTTGGTGAAGCTTTCTTT	CSVGEAFF
15	TRBJ1-6	-	TRBV7-2	-	TGTGCCAGCAGCCTCCAGGGGTCGAATAATTCACCCCTCCACTTT	CASSLQGSNNSPLHF
16	TRBJ1-1	TRBD1	TRBV13	few	TGTGCCAGCAGCCGGAGGACAGGGGGATTGAACACTGAAGCTTTCTTT	CASSRRTGGLNTEAFF
14	TRBJ2-1	TRBD2	TRBV20-1	few	TGCAGTGCCCTTACTAGCGGGGGGGCCGGGGAGCAGTTCTTC	CSALTSGGAGEQFF
19	TRBJ2-4	TRBD1	TRBV11-2	many	TGTGCCAGCAGCCCACCCCGGGACAGGGCGAATAGAGCCAAAAACATTCAGTACTTC	CASSPPRDRANRAKNIQYF
13	TRBJ2-5	-	TRBV30	few	TGTGCCTGGAGTCCCGGGGTCCAAGAGACCCAGTACTTC	CAWSPGVQETQYF
14	TRBJ2-7	-	TRBV7-2	many	TGTGCCAGCAGCTCAAGAAGACTTTCGAACGGGCAGTACTTC	CASSSRRLSNGQYF
14	TRBJ2-1	-	TRBV7-3	-	TGTGCCAGCAGCTCCCCCGCGGGTAACAATGAGCAGTTCTTC	CASSSPAGNNEQFF
15	TRBJ2-3	-	TRBV5-1	many	TGCGCCAGCAGCATTGGTCTGACCCGGGGGGATACGCAGTATTTT	CASSIGLTRGDTQYF
16	TRBJ1-6	-	TRBV11-2	few	TGTGCCAGCAGCTTTCAGCTGAGCTCCTATAATTCACCCCTCCACTTT	CASSFQLSSYNSPLHF
14	TRBJ1-6	-	TRBV7-2	few	TGTGCCAGCAGCTTAGCCCAGGGTGGGTCACCCCTCCACTTT	CASSLAQGGSPLHF
16	TRBJ2-2	-	TRBV14	-	TGTGCCAGCAGCCAAAATTGGGGGGCTGACACCGGGGAGCTGTTTTTT	CASSQNWGADTGELFF